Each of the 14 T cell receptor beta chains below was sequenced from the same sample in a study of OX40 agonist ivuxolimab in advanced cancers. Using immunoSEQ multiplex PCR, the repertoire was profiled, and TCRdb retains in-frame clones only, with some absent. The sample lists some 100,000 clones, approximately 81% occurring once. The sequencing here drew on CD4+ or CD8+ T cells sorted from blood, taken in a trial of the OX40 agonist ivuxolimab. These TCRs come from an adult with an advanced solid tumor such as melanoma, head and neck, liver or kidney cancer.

Here the CDR3 DNA reads TGTGCCAGCAAGGTGACAGGGTCAAGTGAAGCTTTCTTT. It is translated as CASKVTGSSEAFF. J is TRBJ1-1 and V is TRBV6-4, with 7 bases that match TRBD1. Germline assignment: CDR1 MRHNA and CDR2 SNTAGT. The V gene end was trimmed by 7 bases and the J gene end by 7 bases; junction bases not matched to a gene: 9. The CDR3 is 13 residues long.

DNA for the CDR3: TGCGCCAGCAGCTTTACAGGGGACGAGACCCAGTACTTC. Translation: CASSFTGDETQYF. The genes are TRBV5-1 and TRBJ2-5; 7 nucleotides match TRBD1. This CDR3 is built from 13 residues. Germline-derived CDR1 and CDR2 are SGHRS and YFSETQ. Trimming took 2 bases from V and 5 from J; bases not matched to a gene: 3.

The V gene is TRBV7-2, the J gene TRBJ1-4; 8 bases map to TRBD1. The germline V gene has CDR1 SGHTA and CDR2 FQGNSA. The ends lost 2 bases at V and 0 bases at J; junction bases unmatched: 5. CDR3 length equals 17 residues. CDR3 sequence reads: CASSLNAGGSTNEKLFF. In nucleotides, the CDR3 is TGTGCCAGCAGCTTAAATGCAGGGGGCTCAACTAATGAAAAACTGTTTTTT.

The CDR3 DNA reads TGTGCCAGCTCTTTCGGACAGGGGGCTGGGAACACTGAAGCTTTCTTT. This gives the protein CASSFGQGAGNTEAFF. The J gene is TRBJ1-1, the V gene TRBV5-4; 11 bases fit TRBD1. V trimming: 7 bases; J trimming: 1 base; junction bases outside the gene matches: 9. This CDR3 has 16 residues. Germline CDR1 is SGHNT and CDR2 is YYREEE (reference sequence).

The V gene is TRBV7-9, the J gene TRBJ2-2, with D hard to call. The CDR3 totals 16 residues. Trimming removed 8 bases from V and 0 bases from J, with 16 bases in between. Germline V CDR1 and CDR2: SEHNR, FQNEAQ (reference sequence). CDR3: CASPMGWVANTGELFF. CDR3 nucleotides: TGTGCCAGCCCAATGGGGTGGGTCGCGAACACCGGGGAGCTGTTTTTT.

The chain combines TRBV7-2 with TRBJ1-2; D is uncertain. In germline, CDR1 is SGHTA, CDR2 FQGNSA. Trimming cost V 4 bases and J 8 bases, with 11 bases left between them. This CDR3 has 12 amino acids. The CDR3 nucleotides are TGTGCCAGCAGCTCTCGGGTGGGGGGCTACACCTTC. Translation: CASSSRVGGYTF.

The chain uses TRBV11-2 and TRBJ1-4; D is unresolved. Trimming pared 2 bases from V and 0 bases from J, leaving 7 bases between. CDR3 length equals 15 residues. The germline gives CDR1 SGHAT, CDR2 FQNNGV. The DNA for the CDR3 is TGTGCCAGCAGCTTACGGCGTGCAACTAATGAAAAACTGTTTTTT. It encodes CASSLRRATNEKLFF.

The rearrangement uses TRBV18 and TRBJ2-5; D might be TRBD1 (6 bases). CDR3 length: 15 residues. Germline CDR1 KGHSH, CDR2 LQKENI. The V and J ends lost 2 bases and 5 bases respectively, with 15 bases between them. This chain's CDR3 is CASSPDQQGWETQYF. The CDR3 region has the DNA TGTGCCAGCTCACCAGATCAACAGGGCTGGGAGACCCAGTACTTC. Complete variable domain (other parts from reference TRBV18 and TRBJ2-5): NAGVMQNPRHLVRRRGQEARLRCSPMKGHSHVYWYRQLPEEGLKFMVYLQKENIIDESGMPKERFSAEFPKEGPSILRIQQVVRGDSAAYFCASSPDQQGWETQYFGPGTRLLVL.

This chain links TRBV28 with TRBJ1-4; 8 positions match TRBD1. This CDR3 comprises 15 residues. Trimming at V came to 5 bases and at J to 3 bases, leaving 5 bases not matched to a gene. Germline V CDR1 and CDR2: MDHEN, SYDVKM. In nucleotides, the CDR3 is TGTGCCAGCAGTGCTCAGGGGGCGGCTAATGAAAAACTGTTTTTT. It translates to CASSAQGAANEKLFF.

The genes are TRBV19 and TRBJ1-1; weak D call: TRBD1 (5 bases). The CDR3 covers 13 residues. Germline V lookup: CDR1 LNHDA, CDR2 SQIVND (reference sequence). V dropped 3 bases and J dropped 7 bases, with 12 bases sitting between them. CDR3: CASSIFGDGEAFF. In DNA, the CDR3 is TGTGCCAGTAGTATTTTCGGGGACGGTGAAGCTTTCTTT. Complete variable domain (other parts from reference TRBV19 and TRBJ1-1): DGGITQSPKYLFRKEGQNVTLSCEQNLNHDAMYWYRQDPGQGLRLIYYSQIVNDFQKGDIAEGYSVSREKKESFPLTVTSAQKNPTAFYLCASSIFGDGEAFFGQGTRLTVV.

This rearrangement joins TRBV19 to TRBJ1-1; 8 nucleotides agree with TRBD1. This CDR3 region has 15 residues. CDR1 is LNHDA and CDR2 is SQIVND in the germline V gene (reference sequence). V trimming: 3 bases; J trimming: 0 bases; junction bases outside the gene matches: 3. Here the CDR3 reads CASSIGGQVNTEAFF. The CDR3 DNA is TGTGCCAGTAGTATTGGGGGACAGGTGAACACTGAAGCTTTCTTT.

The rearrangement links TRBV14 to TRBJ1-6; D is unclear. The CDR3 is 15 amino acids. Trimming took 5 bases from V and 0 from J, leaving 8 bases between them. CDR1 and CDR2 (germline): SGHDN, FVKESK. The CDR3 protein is CASSLVDSYNSPLHF. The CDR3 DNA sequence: TGTGCCAGCAGCTTGGTAGACTCCTATAATTCACCCCTCCACTTT.

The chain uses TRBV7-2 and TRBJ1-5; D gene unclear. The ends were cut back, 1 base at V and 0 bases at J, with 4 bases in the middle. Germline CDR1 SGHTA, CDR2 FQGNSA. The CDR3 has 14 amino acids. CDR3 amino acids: CASSLDYSNQPQHF. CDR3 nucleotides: TGTGCCAGCAGCTTAGATTATAGCAATCAGCCCCAGCATTTT.

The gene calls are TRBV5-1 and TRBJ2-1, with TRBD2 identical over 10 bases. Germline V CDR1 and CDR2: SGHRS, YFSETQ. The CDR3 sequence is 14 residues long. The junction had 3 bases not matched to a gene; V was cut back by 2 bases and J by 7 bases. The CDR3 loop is CASSFGTSVNEQFF. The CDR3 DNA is TGCGCCAGCAGCTTCGGGACTAGCGTAAATGAGCAGTTCTTC. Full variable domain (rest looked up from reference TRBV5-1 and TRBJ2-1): KAGVTQTPRYLIKTRGQQVTLSCSPISGHRSVSWYQQTPGQGLQFLFEYFSETQRNKGNFPGRFSGRQFSNSRSEMNVSTLELGDSALYLCASSFGTSVNEQFFGPGTRLTVL.